Listed below are T cell receptor beta chains from one sample, sequenced in a study of cytomegalovirus exposure and HLA in healthy donors. Profiled with immunoSEQ multiplex PCR; TCRdb holds only in-frame clones, not every one. In the table there are about 210,000 clones, about 83% of which are singletons. The sequenced sample was PBMCs. These receptors came from a woman in her 50s in good health and CMV-seropositive. The CDR3 runs from the conserved cysteine through the conserved F or W. Fields, in order: CDR3 protein, CDR3 DNA, CDR3 length, clone size, V gene, J gene, D gene. A D gene is named only where the DNA matches it firmly. Expanded clones are given a class, and other clones once, few, many or no size at all.

CASSSRTGGNYGYTF	TGCGCCAGCAGCTCTAGGACAGGGGGTAACTATGGCTACACCTTC	15	-	TRBV5-1	TRBJ1-2	TRBD1
CASSLEGATFEQYF	TGTGCCAGCAGCTTGGAGGGGGCGACATTCGAGCAGTACTTC	14	-	TRBV7-2	TRBJ2-7	-
CSVEEGTEYNEQFF	TGCAGCGTTGAAGAAGGTACAGAATACAATGAGCAGTTCTTC	14	-	TRBV29-1	TRBJ2-1	-
CASSDQGGVNTEAFF	TGTGCCAGCAGTGACCAGGGTGGGGTGAACACTGAAGCTTTCTTT	15	-	TRBV6-1	TRBJ1-1	-
CASTQSGGLEAFF	TGTGCCAGCACCCAAAGTGGGGGCCTTGAAGCTTTCTTT	13	few	TRBV6-5	TRBJ1-1	-
CASSLAQETQYF	TGTGCCAGCAGCCTCGCGCAAGAGACCCAGTACTTC	12	-	TRBV6-6	TRBJ2-5	-
CASSLAPGSDTEAFF	TGTGCCAGCAGCTTAGCGCCCGGGAGCGACACTGAAGCTTTCTTT	15	once	TRBV7-2	TRBJ1-1	-
CASSPGTGDAGYTF	TGCGCCAGCAGCCCCGGGACAGGGGATGCTGGCTACACCTTC	14	-	TRBV5-1	TRBJ1-2	TRBD1
CASSQASAGRSYEQYF	TGCGCCAGCAGCCAAGCCTCCGCAGGGCGATCCTACGAGCAGTACTTC	16	-	TRBV4-1	TRBJ2-7	-
CASRREGSPYEQYF	TGTGCCAGCAGAAGGGAGGGGTCTCCCTACGAGCAGTACTTC	14	-	TRBV5-6	TRBJ2-7	TRBD2
CASSLLGREEFF	TGTGCCAGCAGCTTATTGGGCAGGGAAGAGTTCTTC	12	-	TRBV5-6	TRBJ2-1	-
CSVGQGIGSSGNTIYF	TGCAGCGTTGGACAGGGCATCGGGTCTTCTGGAAACACCATATATTTT	16	once	TRBV29-1	TRBJ1-3	TRBD1
CASSPGGTTEAFF	TGTGCCAGCAGCCCAGGAGGGACCACTGAAGCTTTCTTT	13	once	TRBV27	TRBJ1-1	-
CASGVTGMDNGYTF	TGTGCCAGCGGGGTTACAGGGATGGACAATGGCTACACCTTC	14	-	TRBV7-3	TRBJ1-2	-
CASSSLQGAAEKLFF	TGCGCCAGCAGCTCGCTACAGGGGGCAGCGGAAAAACTGTTTTTT	15	-	TRBV5-1	TRBJ1-4	TRBD1
CASSLGTPGSMDGYTF	TGTGCCAGCAGCTTAGGTACCCCAGGAAGCATGGATGGCTACACCTTC	16	-	TRBV7-9	TRBJ1-2	-
CASSLVPSGGTTDTQYF	TGCGCCAGCAGCTTAGTCCCTAGCGGGGGGACCACAGATACGCAGTATTTT	17	once	TRBV5-1	TRBJ2-3	TRBD2
CASSWDSSYNEQFF	TGTGCCAGCAGTTGGGACAGCTCCTACAATGAGCAGTTCTTC	14	once	TRBV27	TRBJ2-1	TRBD1
CASSLSLYNEQFF	TGTGCCAGCAGCTTATCCCTATACAATGAGCAGTTCTTC	13	-	TRBV11-3	TRBJ2-1	-
CASSQRRGGSETQYF	TGTGCCAGCAGCCAGCGACGGGGAGGGAGTGAGACCCAGTACTTC	15	-	TRBV14	TRBJ2-5	TRBD2
CASSPQLGTEKQFF	TGTGCCAGCTCACCACAATTGGGGACAGAAAAGCAGTTCTTC	14	-	TRBV18	TRBJ2-1	TRBD1
CASSIPGQGLGNSPLHF	TGTGCCAGTAGTATACCGGGACAGGGGCTTGGGAATTCACCCCTCCACTTT	17	many	TRBV19	TRBJ1-6	TRBD1
CASSTTGATNEKLFF	TGTGCCAGTAGTACCACAGGGGCAACTAATGAAAAACTGTTTTTT	15	-	TRBV19	TRBJ1-4	TRBD1
CASSQGQGIDQPQHF	TGTGCCAGCAGCCAGGGACAGGGTATCGATCAGCCCCAGCATTTT	15	-	TRBV6-6	TRBJ1-5	TRBD1
CAWDGEYSPLHF	TGTGCCTGGGACGGAGAATATTCACCCCTCCACTTT	12	-	TRBV30	TRBJ1-6	-